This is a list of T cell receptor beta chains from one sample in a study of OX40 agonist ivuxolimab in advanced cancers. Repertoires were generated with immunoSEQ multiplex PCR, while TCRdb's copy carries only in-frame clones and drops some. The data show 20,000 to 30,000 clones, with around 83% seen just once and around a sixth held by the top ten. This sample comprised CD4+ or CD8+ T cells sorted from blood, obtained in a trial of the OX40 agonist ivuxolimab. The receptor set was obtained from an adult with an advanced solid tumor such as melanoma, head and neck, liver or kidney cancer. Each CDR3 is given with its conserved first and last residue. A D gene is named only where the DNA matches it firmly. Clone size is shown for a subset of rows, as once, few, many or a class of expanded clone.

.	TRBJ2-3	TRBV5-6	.	CASSPFNSAPDTQYF	TGTGCCAGCAGCCCGTTTAACTCGGCCCCAGATACGCAGTATTTT
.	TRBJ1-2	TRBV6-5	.	CAIRSRGTQSGYTF	TGTGCCATCAGATCGAGAGGGACCCAGTCCGGCTACACCTTC
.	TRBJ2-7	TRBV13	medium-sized	CASSLTGINSYEQYF	TGTGCCAGCAGCTTAACGGGGATCAACTCCTACGAGCAGTACTTC
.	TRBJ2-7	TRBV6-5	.	CASSYSTSYEQYF	TGTGCCAGCAGTTACTCGACAAGCTACGAGCAGTACTTC
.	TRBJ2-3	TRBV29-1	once	CSVEFVVTSDTQYF	TGCAGCGTTGAATTCGTCGTAACGTCAGATACGCAGTATTTT
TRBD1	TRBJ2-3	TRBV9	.	CASSGDTGGADTQYF	TGTGCCAGCAGCGGAGATACAGGGGGCGCAGATACGCAGTATTTT
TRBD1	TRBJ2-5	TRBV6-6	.	CASSYFTGGETQYF	TGTGCCAGCAGTTACTTTACAGGGGGAGAGACCCAGTACTTC
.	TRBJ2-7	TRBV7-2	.	CASSYGALIEQYF	TGTGCCAGCAGCTATGGGGCGTTGATCGAGCAGTACTTC
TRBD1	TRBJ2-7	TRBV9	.	CASSVGQGTYEQYF	TGTGCCAGCAGCGTAGGACAGGGGACCTACGAGCAGTACTTC
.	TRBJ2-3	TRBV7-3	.	CASSTQGGEGDTQYF	TGTGCCAGCAGCACCCAGGGGGGCGAAGGGGATACGCAGTATTTT
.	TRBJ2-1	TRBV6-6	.	CASNLQRGDNEQFF	TGTGCCAGCAACCTACAGCGCGGGGACAATGAGCAGTTCTTC
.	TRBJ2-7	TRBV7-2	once	CASSLARVVGYEQYF	TGTGCCAGCAGCTTAGCGAGGGTGGTGGGGTACGAGCAGTACTTC
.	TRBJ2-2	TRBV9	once	CASSVRGSTSGGELFF	TGTGCCAGCAGCGTACGGGGATCAACATCGGGCGGGGAGCTGTTTTTT
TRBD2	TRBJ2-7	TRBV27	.	CASMGYSGGRQRESYEQYF	TGTGCCAGCATGGGTTATAGCGGGGGGCGCCAACGTGAGTCCTACGAGCAGTACTTC
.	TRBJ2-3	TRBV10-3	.	CAISGQDTQYF	TGTGCCATCAGTGGACAGGATACGCAGTATTTT
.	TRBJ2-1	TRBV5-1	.	CASSFRLDPSYNEQFF	TGCGCCAGCAGCTTCCGACTAGACCCATCCTACAATGAGCAGTTCTTC
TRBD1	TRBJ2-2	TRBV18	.	CASSMTGADTGELFF	TGTGCCAGCTCAATGACAGGGGCAGATACCGGGGAGCTGTTTTTT
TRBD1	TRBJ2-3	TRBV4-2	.	CASSQEGTGARAQYF	TGTGCCAGCAGCCAAGAAGGGACAGGGGCGAGGGCGCAGTATTTT
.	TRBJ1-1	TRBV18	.	CASSPFGPGGRNTEAFF	TGTGCCAGCTCACCATTCGGTCCCGGGGGGCGGAACACTGAAGCTTTCTTT
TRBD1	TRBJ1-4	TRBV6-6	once	CASRVTGVPEKLFF	TGTGCCAGCAGGGTCACAGGGGTTCCTGAAAAACTGTTTTTT
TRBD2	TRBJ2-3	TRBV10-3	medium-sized	CAISGPPSGTEDTQYF	TGTGCCATCAGTGGACCCCCTAGCGGGACAGAGGATACGCAGTATTTT
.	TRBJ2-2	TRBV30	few	CAWIGAGSTGELFF	TGTGCCTGGATTGGAGCAGGGTCCACCGGGGAGCTGTTTTTT
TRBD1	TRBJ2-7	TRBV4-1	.	CASSQDRDRGIYEQYF	TGCGCCAGCAGCCAAGATAGGGACAGGGGGATTTACGAGCAGTACTTC
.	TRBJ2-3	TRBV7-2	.	CASSLRAGRDTQYF	TGTGCCAGCAGCTTAAGAGCCGGACGAGATACGCAGTATTTT
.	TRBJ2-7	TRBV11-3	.	CASSTGWQDEQYF	TGTGCCAGCAGCACAGGGTGGCAGGACGAGCAGTACTTC
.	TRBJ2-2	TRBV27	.	CASRLGRTGAGGELFF	TGTGCCAGCAGACTCGGTAGAACCGGGGCCGGGGGGGAGCTGTTTTTT
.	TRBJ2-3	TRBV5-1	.	CASSLGGASTDTQYF	TGCGCCAGCAGCTTGGGTGGGGCTAGCACAGATACGCAGTATTTT
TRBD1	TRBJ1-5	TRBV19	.	CASSRGSGGRSNQPQHF	TGTGCCAGTAGTAGAGGATCAGGGGGTAGAAGCAATCAGCCCCAGCATTTT
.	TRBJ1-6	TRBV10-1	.	CASSERQFNSPLHF	TGCGCCAGCAGTGAAAGGCAGTTTAATTCACCCCTCCACTTT
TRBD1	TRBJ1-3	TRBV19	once	CASSRWDRAPSGNTIYF	TGTGCCAGTAGTAGATGGGACAGGGCCCCCTCTGGAAACACCATATATTTT
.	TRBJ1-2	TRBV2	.	CASSEVLTGGYTF	TGTGCCAGCAGTGAAGTTCTCACCGGAGGCTACACCTTC
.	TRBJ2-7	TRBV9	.	CASSLASTSYEQYF	TGTGCCAGCAGCCTAGCGTCTACTTCCTACGAGCAGTACTTC
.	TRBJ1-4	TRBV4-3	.	CASSKDQGLGEKLFF	TGCGCCAGCAGCAAAGATCAGGGGCTGGGTGAAAAACTGTTTTTT
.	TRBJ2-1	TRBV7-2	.	CASSLVGTYNEQFF	TGTGCCAGCAGCTTAGTGGGGACCTACAATGAGCAGTTCTTC
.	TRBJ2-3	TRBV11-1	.	CASSLKPPTADF	TGTGCCAGCAGCTTAAAACCCCCCACCGCGGATTTT
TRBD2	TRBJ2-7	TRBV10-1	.	CASSTNTRLAEQYF	TGCGCCAGCAGTACGAATACAAGACTAGCCGAGCAGTACTTC
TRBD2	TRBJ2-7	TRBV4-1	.	CASSLAGGATYEQYF	TGCGCCAGCAGCCTTGCGGGGGGGGCCACCTACGAGCAGTACTTC
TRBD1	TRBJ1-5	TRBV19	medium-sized	CASSKQGGNQPQHF	TGTGCCAGTAGTAAACAGGGGGGCAATCAGCCCCAGCATTTT
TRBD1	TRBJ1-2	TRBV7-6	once	CASSLGTGAYGYTF	TGTGCCAGCAGCTTGGGGACAGGGGCCTATGGCTACACCTTC
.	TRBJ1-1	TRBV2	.	CASSGDTNTEAFF	TGTGCCAGCAGTGGGGACACGAACACTGAAGCTTTCTTT
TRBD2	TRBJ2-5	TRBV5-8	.	CASTTGGAGETQYF	TGTGCCAGCACCACGGGAGGTGCAGGGGAGACCCAGTACTTC
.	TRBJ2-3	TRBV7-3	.	CASSPERLRTQYF	TGTGCCAGCAGCCCGGAGCGATTGCGTACGCAGTATTTT
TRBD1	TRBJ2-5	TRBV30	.	CAWGTGSQETQYF	TGTGCCTGGGGGACAGGGAGCCAAGAGACCCAGTACTTC
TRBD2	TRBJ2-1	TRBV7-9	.	CASSRSGLGNEQFF	TGTGCCAGCAGCCGTAGCGGGCTCGGGAATGAGCAGTTCTTC
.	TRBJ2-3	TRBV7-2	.	CASSHGTSTQYF	TGTGCCAGCAGCCACGGGACGAGTACGCAGTATTTT
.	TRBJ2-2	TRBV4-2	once	CASSQEVRTGELFF	TGTGCCAGCAGCCAAGAGGTTCGGACCGGGGAGCTGTTTTTT
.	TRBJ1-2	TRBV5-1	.	CASSLAGNYGYTF	TGCGCCAGCAGCTTGGCGGGGAACTATGGCTACACCTTC
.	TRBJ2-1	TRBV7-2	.	CASSLEAENEQFF	TGTGCCAGCAGCTTAGAAGCGGAGAATGAGCAGTTCTTC